The clone carrying this TCR beta chain has at least ten counts. No antigen is known for it. The CDR3 has 15 amino acids. The germline gives CDR1 MNHNS, CDR2 SASEGT. Trimming pared 4 bases from V and 1 base from J, leaving 11 bases between. This sample stems from a study of T cells in Graves' hyperthyroidism and ophthalmopathy. As for the study in general: Peripheral blood sampling occurred at initial diagnosis, before any treatment. Study-level points and caveats: Among clonotypes expanded in thyroid above 0.001, most were also found in blood.

The diagnoses drew upon clinical symptoms, serum thyroxine and TRAb, thyroid ultrasound and orbital computed tomography. Amplified TCR beta CDR3 regions came from RNA transcripts. TCR CDR3 underwent first-round RT-PCR with the HTBI primer set. TCRdb re-analysed the multiplex PCR reads in MiXCR, keeping a single row per CDR3 protein. This table has around 420,000 distinct CDR3 sequences, 15% to 19% appearing once. The chain links TRBV6-1 to TRBJ1-5, with D unclear. The TCR was taken from a woman younger than 35 with Graves' hyperthyroidism. Sample: blood. CDR3 bases: TGTGCCAGCAGTGTAGTGGGCTCGAGCAATCAGCCCCAGCATTTT. Protein product: CASSVVGSSNQPQHF.